The rows below give T cell receptor beta chains drawn from one sample of a study of post-analysis software for immune sequencing data. TCRdb redid the calling of the PCR reads with MiXCR, one entry per CDR3 protein. The sample lists 750,000 to 900,000 distinct CDR3 sequences; roughly 46% were seen once. The sample consisted of blood. These receptors came from a girl between 10 and 17 years old with multiple sclerosis. CDR3s include the opening cysteine and the closing phenylalanine or tryptophan. Each record gives: clone size, V gene, D gene, J gene, CDR3 protein, CDR3 DNA. D genes are given only for firm matches. The size of a clone is reported for some rows only, either as once, few or many, or as a class for expanded clones.

abundance: once; v_gene: TRBV5-6; d_gene: NA; j_gene: TRBJ1-2; CDR3aa: CASRAPGLNYGYTF; CDR3nt: TGTGCCAGCAGAGCCCCGGGACTCAACTATGGCTACACCTTC
abundance: NA; v_gene: TRBV28; d_gene: TRBD1; j_gene: TRBJ2-7; CDR3aa: CASSPGQPPYEQYF; CDR3nt: TGTGCCAGCAGTCCGGGACAGCCTCCCTACGAGCAGTACTTC
abundance: once; v_gene: TRBV7-2; d_gene: TRBD2; j_gene: TRBJ2-1; CDR3aa: CASSPGASGTNEQFF; CDR3nt: TGTGCCAGCAGCCCTGGGGCTAGCGGGACCAATGAGCAGTTCTTC
abundance: few; v_gene: TRBV29-1; d_gene: TRBD1; j_gene: TRBJ2-5; CDR3aa: CSVAGTGQGTQYF; CDR3nt: TGCAGCGTCGCCGGGACAGGGCAAGGGACCCAGTACTTC
abundance: few; v_gene: TRBV14; d_gene: TRBD2; j_gene: TRBJ2-3; CDR3aa: CASSQDASGRGDTQYF; CDR3nt: TGTGCCAGCAGCCAAGATGCAAGCGGGAGAGGGGATACGCAGTATTTT
abundance: NA; v_gene: TRBV6-5; d_gene: NA; j_gene: TRBJ1-2; CDR3aa: CASSYGGARGYTF; CDR3nt: TGTGCCAGCAGTTACGGGGGGGCCCGTGGCTACACCTTC
abundance: NA; v_gene: TRBV9; d_gene: NA; j_gene: TRBJ1-2; CDR3aa: CASGKSGTANYGYTF; CDR3nt: TGTGCCAGCGGTAAATCCGGGACGGCCAACTATGGCTACACCTTC
abundance: few; v_gene: TRBV6-1; d_gene: NA; j_gene: TRBJ2-7; CDR3aa: CASSRTESYEQYF; CDR3nt: TGTGCCAGCAGTAGGACAGAGTCCTACGAGCAGTACTTC
abundance: few; v_gene: TRBV7-2; d_gene: TRBD1; j_gene: TRBJ1-2; CDR3aa: CASSRARQGHNYGYTF; CDR3nt: TGTGCCAGCAGCCGAGCCCGACAGGGACACAACTATGGCTACACCTTC
abundance: NA; v_gene: TRBV20-1; d_gene: NA; j_gene: TRBJ1-5; CDR3aa: CSATRNSNQPQHF; CDR3nt: TGCAGTGCCACCAGGAATAGCAATCAGCCCCAGCATTTT
abundance: NA; v_gene: TRBV20-1; d_gene: TRBD1; j_gene: TRBJ1-6; CDR3aa: CSARPQGQVESPLHF; CDR3nt: TGCAGTGCTAGACCCCAGGGACAGGTGGAGTCACCCCTCCACTTT
abundance: few; v_gene: TRBV7-9; d_gene: NA; j_gene: TRBJ2-3; CDR3aa: CASSLISSTDTQYF; CDR3nt: TGTGCCAGCAGCTTAATATCCAGCACAGATACGCAGTATTTT
abundance: NA; v_gene: TRBV18; d_gene: NA; j_gene: TRBJ1-5; CDR3aa: CASSGPDTINQPQHF; CDR3nt: TGTGCCAGCTCCGGCCCGGACACCATCAATCAGCCCCAGCATTTT
abundance: once; v_gene: TRBV10-3; d_gene: NA; j_gene: TRBJ2-3; CDR3aa: CAISVPVRGTDTQYF; CDR3nt: TGTGCCATCAGTGTCCCGGTCAGGGGCACAGATACGCAGTATTTT
abundance: few; v_gene: TRBV7-9; d_gene: NA; j_gene: TRBJ2-7; CDR3aa: CASSLPGIAYEQYF; CDR3nt: TGTGCCAGCAGCTTACCGGGGATCGCCTACGAGCAGTACTTC
abundance: NA; v_gene: TRBV29-1; d_gene: NA; j_gene: TRBJ1-1; CDR3aa: CSVKPRAAQPEAFF; CDR3nt: TGCAGCGTCAAGCCAAGGGCAGCCCAGCCTGAAGCTTTCTTT
abundance: few; v_gene: TRBV13; d_gene: NA; j_gene: TRBJ2-7; CDR3aa: CASSAPGASYEQYF; CDR3nt: TGTGCCAGCAGCGCCCCCGGGGCTTCCTACGAGCAGTACTTC
abundance: few; v_gene: TRBV29-1; d_gene: TRBD1; j_gene: TRBJ2-6; CDR3aa: CSVETPGQGSSGANVRTF; CDR3nt: TGCAGCGTTGAAACTCCGGGACAGGGCTCCTCTGGGGCCAACGTCCGGACTTTC
abundance: NA; v_gene: TRBV3-1; d_gene: TRBD1; j_gene: TRBJ2-7; CDR3aa: CASSQEGKQGFGGEQYF; CDR3nt: TGTGCCAGCAGCCAAGAGGGGAAACAGGGGTTTGGTGGCGAGCAGTACTTC
abundance: NA; v_gene: TRBV11-2; d_gene: NA; j_gene: TRBJ1-2; CDR3aa: CASSWYWDVTF; CDR3nt: TGTGCCAGCAGCTGGTACTGGGATGTCACCTTC
abundance: NA; v_gene: TRBV5-1; d_gene: NA; j_gene: TRBJ2-5; CDR3aa: CASSTGAWEGQYF; CDR3nt: TGCGCCAGCAGCACGGGGGCCTGGGAGGGCCAGTACTTC
abundance: NA; v_gene: TRBV20-1; d_gene: NA; j_gene: TRBJ2-5; CDR3aa: CSAPDHGKETQYF; CDR3nt: TGCAGTGCTCCGGACCACGGCAAAGAGACCCAGTACTTC
abundance: NA; v_gene: TRBV12-3/TRBV12-4; d_gene: TRBD1; j_gene: TRBJ1-5; CDR3aa: CASSSLGQGSNQPQHF; CDR3nt: TGTGCCAGCAGTTCCCTAGGACAGGGAAGCAATCAGCCCCAGCATTTT
abundance: once; v_gene: TRBV2; d_gene: NA; j_gene: TRBJ2-1; CDR3aa: CASREEEPYNEQFF; CDR3nt: TGTGCCAGCAGGGAGGAGGAGCCCTACAATGAGCAGTTCTTC
abundance: NA; v_gene: TRBV20-1; d_gene: NA; j_gene: TRBJ2-3; CDR3aa: CSAREPTDTQYF; CDR3nt: TGCAGTGCTAGAGAGCCCACAGATACGCAGTATTTT
abundance: NA; v_gene: TRBV29-1; d_gene: TRBD2; j_gene: TRBJ2-3; CDR3aa: CSVVLAGASDTQYF; CDR3nt: TGCAGCGTTGTGCTAGCGGGAGCGTCAGATACGCAGTATTTT
abundance: NA; v_gene: TRBV2; d_gene: NA; j_gene: TRBJ2-7; CDR3aa: CASSVGRTIEQYF; CDR3nt: TGTGCCAGCAGTGTGGGTCGGACGATCGAGCAGTACTTC
abundance: NA; v_gene: TRBV10-2; d_gene: NA; j_gene: TRBJ2-2; CDR3aa: CATIARDGNTGELFF; CDR3nt: TGCGCCACAATCGCCCGGGACGGGAACACCGGGGAGCTGTTTTTT
abundance: few; v_gene: TRBV20-1; d_gene: TRBD2; j_gene: TRBJ2-3; CDR3aa: CSAIQREGRDTQYF; CDR3nt: TGCAGTGCCATCCAGCGGGAGGGCAGAGATACGCAGTATTTT
abundance: few; v_gene: TRBV12-3/TRBV12-4; d_gene: TRBD1; j_gene: TRBJ1-5; CDR3aa: CASSVRQGLSNQPQHF; CDR3nt: TGTGCCAGCAGTGTTAGACAGGGCCTTAGCAATCAGCCCCAGCATTTT
abundance: NA; v_gene: TRBV5-1; d_gene: TRBD2; j_gene: TRBJ2-1; CDR3aa: CASSPQREVRNEQFF; CDR3nt: TGCGCCAGCAGCCCTCAGCGGGAGGTCCGGAATGAGCAGTTCTTC
abundance: NA; v_gene: TRBV6-5; d_gene: NA; j_gene: TRBJ2-3; CDR3aa: CASSYGGGGMNTQYF; CDR3nt: TGCGCCAGCAGTTACGGAGGGGGGGGAATGAATACGCAGTATTTT
abundance: few; v_gene: TRBV7-9; d_gene: NA; j_gene: TRBJ2-7; CDR3aa: CASSRRTVHGEFHEQYF; CDR3nt: TGTGCCAGCAGCCGTAGGACAGTTCATGGAGAGTTCCACGAGCAGTACTTC
abundance: NA; v_gene: TRBV6-5; d_gene: TRBD2; j_gene: TRBJ2-7; CDR3aa: CASSYSTRQGGGLAGAHEQYF; CDR3nt: TGTGCCAGCAGTTACTCGACCCGACAGGGAGGAGGTTTAGCGGGAGCCCACGAGCAGTACTTC
abundance: few; v_gene: TRBV6-1; d_gene: TRBD1; j_gene: TRBJ2-5; CDR3aa: CASSVGTGAWKTQYF; CDR3nt: TGTGCCAGCAGTGTTGGGACAGGGGCATGGAAGACCCAGTACTTC
abundance: many; v_gene: TRBV29-1; d_gene: TRBD1; j_gene: TRBJ1-2; CDR3aa: CSVERQGQPSYGYTF; CDR3nt: TGCAGCGTTGAAAGACAGGGACAACCTAGCTATGGCTACACCTTC
abundance: few; v_gene: TRBV5-1; d_gene: TRBD1; j_gene: TRBJ2-7; CDR3aa: CASSRGRDRTSYEQYF; CDR3nt: TGCGCCAGCAGCCGAGGACGGGACAGGACCAGCTACGAGCAGTACTTC
abundance: NA; v_gene: TRBV25-1; d_gene: TRBD2; j_gene: TRBJ2-5; CDR3aa: CASTRGGVLQETQYF; CDR3nt: TGTGCCAGTACCCGCGGGGGAGTGTTACAAGAGACCCAGTACTTC
abundance: few; v_gene: TRBV7-2; d_gene: TRBD1; j_gene: TRBJ2-4; CDR3aa: CASSLAPPGQRAKNIQYF; CDR3nt: TGTGCCAGCAGCTTAGCCCCCCCGGGACAGAGAGCCAAAAACATTCAGTACTTC
abundance: few; v_gene: TRBV27; d_gene: TRBD1; j_gene: TRBJ1-6; CDR3aa: CASSQSDRVGSPLHF; CDR3nt: TGTGCCAGCAGTCAGAGCGACAGGGTTGGTTCACCCCTCCACTTT
abundance: NA; v_gene: TRBV6-5; d_gene: NA; j_gene: TRBJ2-3; CDR3aa: CASRSMGKDTQYF; CDR3nt: TGTGCCAGCAGGTCGATGGGTAAAGATACGCAGTATTTT
abundance: NA; v_gene: TRBV7-9; d_gene: NA; j_gene: TRBJ2-5; CDR3aa: CASSPDGGRETQYF; CDR3nt: TGTGCCAGCAGCCCTGATGGGGGCCGGGAGACCCAGTACTTC
abundance: NA; v_gene: TRBV30; d_gene: NA; j_gene: TRBJ2-5; CDR3aa: CAWSSSSQETQYF; CDR3nt: TGTGCCTGGAGTTCTAGCAGCCAAGAGACCCAGTACTTC
abundance: few; v_gene: TRBV5-1; d_gene: TRBD2; j_gene: TRBJ2-1; CDR3aa: CASSEGTSLDNEQFF; CDR3nt: TGCGCCAGCAGCGAGGGGACTAGTCTCGACAATGAGCAGTTCTTC
abundance: NA; v_gene: TRBV18; d_gene: NA; j_gene: TRBJ2-6; CDR3aa: CASSPLFRGIGQEGSGANVLTF; CDR3nt: TGTGCCAGCTCACCATTGTTCCGCGGGATCGGACAGGAAGGCTCTGGGGCCAACGTCCTGACTTTC
abundance: NA; v_gene: TRBV7-2; d_gene: TRBD2; j_gene: TRBJ2-1; CDR3aa: CASSLSPGLAGYNEQFF; CDR3nt: TGTGCCAGCAGCTTAAGCCCGGGACTAGCGGGATACAATGAGCAGTTCTTC
abundance: few; v_gene: TRBV6-5; d_gene: TRBD2; j_gene: TRBJ2-1; CDR3aa: CASSYSALAGVNEQFF; CDR3nt: TGTGCCAGCAGTTACTCAGCCCTAGCGGGAGTCAATGAGCAGTTCTTC
abundance: few; v_gene: TRBV4-3; d_gene: NA; j_gene: TRBJ2-3; CDR3aa: CASSPRTASTDTQYF; CDR3nt: TGCGCCAGCAGCCCCCGGACGGCTAGCACAGATACGCAGTATTTT
abundance: NA; v_gene: TRBV20-1; d_gene: TRBD1; j_gene: TRBJ2-7; CDR3aa: CSAQPGQGHEQYF; CDR3nt: TGCAGTGCTCAGCCGGGACAGGGCCACGAGCAGTACTTC
abundance: NA; v_gene: TRBV12-3/TRBV12-4; d_gene: NA; j_gene: TRBJ2-1; CDR3aa: CASSPLPGSLKSYNEQFF; CDR3nt: TGTGCCAGCAGTCCTTTACCGGGGTCGCTCAAATCCTACAATGAGCAGTTCTTC
abundance: NA; v_gene: TRBV29-1; d_gene: NA; j_gene: TRBJ2-7; CDR3aa: CSVEESGSSYEQYF; CDR3nt: TGCAGCGTTGAAGAATCCGGGAGTTCCTACGAGCAGTACTTC
abundance: NA; v_gene: TRBV5-5; d_gene: NA; j_gene: TRBJ1-2; CDR3aa: CASSEAPGEWANGYTF; CDR3nt: TGTGCCAGCAGCGAAGCACCGGGGGAGTGGGCAAATGGCTACACCTTC
abundance: NA; v_gene: TRBV10-3; d_gene: NA; j_gene: TRBJ2-7; CDR3aa: CAISERGMEDEQYF; CDR3nt: TGTGCCATCAGTGAGAGGGGGATGGAAGACGAGCAGTACTTC
abundance: NA; v_gene: TRBV29-1; d_gene: NA; j_gene: TRBJ2-2; CDR3aa: CSVGAAGVGGELFF; CDR3nt: TGCAGCGTTGGAGCGGCAGGGGTTGGCGGGGAGCTGTTTTTT